One sample yielded the 7 T cell receptor beta chains listed below, sequenced in a study of cytomegalovirus exposure and HLA in healthy donors. 13 Jbeta primers and 60 Vbeta primers were used for the PCR. Libraries were prepared by immunoSEQ multiplex PCR; TCRdb keeps only in-frame clonotypes and omits some of them. This sample has 80,000 to 100,000 clones, with more than 60% found just once. Sequenced input: PBMCs. The source is a man in his fifties or sixties in good health and CMV-seronegative.

V is TRBV2 and J is TRBJ1-5, with D uncertain. The length of the CDR3 is 13 residues. The V gene's germline CDR1 is SNHLY and CDR2 FYNNEI. V lost 3 bases, J lost 7 bases, and 10 bases lay in between. Here the CDR3 reads CASSEGRRQPQHF. The CDR3 DNA follows: TGTGCCAGCAGTGAGGGCAGAAGACAGCCCCAGCATTTT.

This clone is medium-sized. V gene TRBV7-9 combines with J gene TRBJ1-4; D is undetermined. CDR3 length equals 13 residues. V lost 5 bases to trimming and J lost 11 bases, with 15 bases between them. Germline CDR1 and CDR2: SEHNR and FQNEAQ (reference sequence). The CDR3 sequence: CASSQDSGVKLFF. For the CDR3, the DNA is TGTGCCAGCAGCCAAGACTCTGGTGTGAAACTGTTTTTT.

This chain uses TRBV28 with TRBJ1-2; 8 positions match TRBD1. Trimming removed 8 bases from V and 3 bases from J; junction bases left unmatched: 8. The CDR3 covers 14 residues. Germline lookup yields CDR1 MDHEN and CDR2 SYDVKM. The DNA of the CDR3 is TGTGCCAGCGGCTCACCGGGACAGGACTATGGCTACACCTTC. Protein product: CASGSPGQDYGYTF.

This chain joins TRBV5-6 and TRBJ1-5; TRBD1 matches 9 bases. The CDR3 is 16 residues long. Germline-derived CDR1 and CDR2 are SGHDT and YYEEEE. The V segment lost 4 bases and the J segment 1 base; nucleotides outside the gene matches: 6. CDR3 in amino acids: CASSADRGGSNQPQHF. The CDR3 nucleotides are TGTGCCAGCAGCGCGGACAGGGGTGGGAGCAATCAGCCCCAGCATTTT.

The genes are TRBV19 and TRBJ1-1, with D tentatively TRBD1 (5 bases). The V end lost 4 bases, the J end lost 4 bases, and 13 bases lay between the germline ends. The germline V gene has CDR1 LNHDA and CDR2 SQIVND (reference sequence). CDR3 length: 14 amino acids. The CDR3 loop is CASSRGVGGTEAFF. The CDR3 DNA reads TGTGCCAGTAGTAGAGGGGTCGGGGGCACTGAAGCTTTCTTT.

The rearrangement links TRBV29-1 to TRBJ1-1, with TRBD1 matching over 7 bases. Per the germline V gene, CDR1 is SQVTM and CDR2 is ANQGSEA. The CDR3 sequence is 12 residues long. Here the CDR3 reads CGGQNMNTEAFF. CDR3 bases: TGCGGGGGACAGAACATGAACACTGAAGCTTTCTTT. The full variable domain, its missing parts supplied by reference TRBV29-1 and TRBJ1-1, is SAVISQKPSRDICQRGTSLTIQCQVDSQVTMMFWYRQQPGQSLTLIATANQGSEATYESGFVIDKFPISRPNLTFSTLTVSNMSPEDSSIYLCGGQNMNTEAFFGQGTRLTVV.

The rearrangement links TRBV27 to TRBJ1-2, with D uncertain. The length of the CDR3 is 14 residues. Per the germline V gene, CDR1 is MNHEY and CDR2 is SMNVEV (reference sequence). V was cut by 6 bases and J by 2 bases, with 13 bases left in between. The CDR3, as DNA: TGTGCCAGCAGCCCGTTAGAGGGCAACTATGGCTACACCTTC. Encoded protein: CASSPLEGNYGYTF.